These 21 T cell receptor beta chains were all obtained from the same sample, sequenced in a study of OX40 agonist ivuxolimab in advanced cancers. Sequenced by immunoSEQ multiplex PCR; TCRdb stores in-frame clones only, minus some. The table has some 49,000 clones, about 85% seen once. The sequencing here drew on CD4+ or CD8+ T cells sorted from blood, taken in a trial of the OX40 agonist ivuxolimab. Receptors were obtained from an adult with an advanced solid tumor such as melanoma, head and neck, liver or kidney cancer.

The V gene is TRBV7-9, the J gene TRBJ2-1; D possibly corresponds to TRBD2 (6 bases). Trimming cost V 5 bases and J 4 bases, with 9 bases left between them. Germline CDR1 SEHNR, CDR2 FQNEAQ (reference sequence). The CDR3 contains 13 residues. The CDR3 protein is CASSGSGYNEQFF. DNA for the CDR3: TGTGCCAGCAGCGGTAGCGGATACAATGAGCAGTTCTTC.

V usage is TRBV6-1 and J usage is TRBJ1-6; unclear D gene. V was trimmed by 5 bases and J by 6 bases, leaving 5 bases between them. CDR1 MNHNS and CDR2 SASEGT come from the germline V gene. The CDR3 spans 12 residues. The DNA for the CDR3 is TGTGCCAGCAGTCGTGTTAATTCACCCCTCCACTTT. Its translation: CASSRVNSPLHF.

J is TRBJ2-2 and V is TRBV2; D could derive from TRBD1 or TRBD2 (5 bases each). Germline assignment: CDR1 SNHLY and CDR2 FYNNEI. Trimming took 4 bases from V and 5 from J, leaving 26 bases between them. This CDR3 spans 19 amino acids. Here the CDR3 reads CASSGGRPTRGELTGELFF. The CDR3 DNA reads TGTGCCAGCAGTGGGGGACGACCTACCCGAGGGGAGCTTACCGGGGAGCTGTTTTTT. Supplemented by reference TRBV2 and TRBJ2-2, the full variable domain reads EPEVTQTPSHQVTQMGQEVILRCVPISNHLYFYWYRQILGQKVEFLVSFYNNEISEKSEIFDDQFSVERPDGSNFTLKIRSTKLEDSAMYFCASSGGRPTRGELTGELFFGEGSRLTVL.

V is TRBV5-1 and J is TRBJ2-3; D not resolved. This CDR3 spans 15 amino acids. V shed 0 bases and J shed 2 bases, with 10 bases lying between them. Germline V CDR1 and CDR2: SGHRS, YFSETQ. CDR3 sequence (DNA): TGCGCCAGCAGCTTGGCCGGTGGATTCACAGATACGCAGTATTTT. Its protein product is CASSLAGGFTDTQYF. Combining the CDR3 with reference TRBV5-1 and TRBJ2-3 gives the whole variable domain KAGVTQTPRYLIKTRGQQVTLSCSPISGHRSVSWYQQTPGQGLQFLFEYFSETQRNKGNFPGRFSGRQFSNSRSEMNVSTLELGDSALYLCASSLAGGFTDTQYFGPGTRLTVL.

This clone was counted only a few times. V usage is TRBV29-1 and J usage is TRBJ1-2; 8 bases are shared with TRBD1. J was trimmed by 4 bases and V by 6 bases; bases with no gene match: 13. The germline V gene has CDR1 SQVTM and CDR2 ANQGSEA. The CDR3 has 15 amino acids. The CDR3 loop reads CSVGTTGAGGYGYTF. CDR3 nucleotides: TGCAGCGTGGGCACGACAGGGGCAGGCGGCTATGGCTACACCTTC.

The gene calls are TRBV5-6 and TRBJ2-2; 10 bases agree with TRBD1. Germline assignment: CDR1 SGHDT and CDR2 YYEEEE. V was pared by 4 bases and J by 7 bases, with 7 bases of the junction left unmatched. This CDR3 spans 15 amino acids. The CDR3 DNA is TGTGCCAGCAGCAAGGAGACAGGGGGCCTCGGGGAGCTGTTTTTT. Translation: CASSKETGGLGELFF. The whole variable domain, remainder taken from reference TRBV5-6 and TRBJ2-2, is DAGVTQSPTHLIKTRGQQVTLRCSPKSGHDTVSWYQQALGQGPQFIFQYYEEEERQRGNFPDRFSGHQFPNYSSELNVNALLLGDSALYLCASSKETGGLGELFFGEGSRLTVL.

The V gene is TRBV7-9, the J gene TRBJ2-3, with TRBD2 matching over 7 bases. This CDR3 contains 14 residues. J was trimmed by 1 base and V by 4 bases; bases with no gene match: 2. Germline values: CDR1 SEHNR, CDR2 FQNEAQ (reference sequence). Here the CDR3 reads CASSSGLGTDTQYF. The CDR3 DNA sequence: TGTGCCAGCAGCTCCGGACTAGGCACAGATACGCAGTATTTT.

The chain joins TRBV13 to TRBJ2-2, with 10 bases identical to TRBD1. V trimming: 5 bases; J trimming: 6 bases; junction bases outside the gene matches: 9. CDR3 size: 16 residues. Germline V gene lookup returns CDR1 PRHDT and CDR2 FYEKMQ (reference sequence). CDR3 amino acids: CASSARTGGLAGELFF. The CDR3 DNA is TGTGCCAGCAGCGCCCGGACAGGGGGATTGGCCGGGGAGCTGTTTTTT.

V and J are TRBV15 and TRBJ1-5, with TRBD1 as a possible D gene (5 bases). V was cut by 4 bases and J by 0 bases, with 16 bases left in between. This CDR3 has 17 residues. CDR1 is LNHNV, CDR2 YYDKDF, per germline (reference sequence). CDR3 nucleotide sequence: TGTGCCACCAGCACTGCCGACAGAATTTATAGCAATCAGCCCCAGCATTTT. This translates into CATSTADRIYSNQPQHF.

In the case of this clone: Other nucleotide sequences in the sample specify the same CDR3. The rearrangement uses TRBV2 and TRBJ1-2; no clear D. CDR3 size: 12 residues. The V gene's germline CDR1 is SNHLY and CDR2 FYNNEI. Trimming removed 3 bases at V and 5 bases at J, with 7 bases between. The CDR3: CASSEKGYGYTF. The CDR3 DNA sequence: TGTGCCAGCAGTGAGAAAGGGTATGGCTACACCTTC.

The V gene is TRBV19, the J gene TRBJ1-5; D is uncertain. This CDR3 has 13 amino acids. Trimming shortened V by 4 bases and J by 5 bases, and 9 bases separated the two germline ends. From germline, CDR1 is LNHDA and CDR2 SQIVND (reference sequence). CDR3 bases: TGTGCCAGTAGTAAAGGGTTTCATCAGCCCCAGCATTTT. Protein product: CASSKGFHQPQHF.

The rearrangement uses TRBV10-2 and TRBJ2-4; D is ambiguous. From germline, CDR1 is WSHSY and CDR2 SAAADI. Between the trimmed V and J ends, which lost 11 bases and 9 bases, there was a span of 14 bases. The CDR3 loop spans 11 amino acids. CDR3 sequence (DNA): TGCGCCGACCCTTTGAAGGCCATTCAGTACTTC. Its protein product is CADPLKAIQYF.

The chain has TRBV27 and TRBJ2-6; 8 bases are shared with TRBD1. V was clipped by 0 bases and J by 0 bases; unmatched bases: 10. The CDR3 is 20 amino acids. From germline, CDR1 is MNHEY and CDR2 SMNVEV (reference sequence). The CDR3 DNA is TGTGCCAGCAGTTTATCAGATCCGGGGACAGGCCTCTCTGGGGCCAACGTCCTGACTTTC. As protein: CASSLSDPGTGLSGANVLTF.

The chain couples TRBV10-2 to TRBJ2-7, with 11 bases matching TRBD1. CDR1 and CDR2 from the germline V gene are WSHSY and SAAADI. V trimming: 2 bases; J trimming: 3 bases; junction bases outside the gene matches: 6. The CDR3 spans 16 residues. The chain's CDR3 is CASSEPGQGASYEQYF. Here the CDR3 DNA reads TGCGCCAGCAGTGAGCCAGGACAGGGGGCAAGCTACGAGCAGTACTTC.

The chain recombines TRBV6-1 with TRBJ1-5; D not resolved. The CDR3 spans 14 residues. Between the trimmed V and J ends, which lost 4 bases and 4 bases, there was a span of 11 bases. The germline CDR1 and CDR2 sequences are MNHNS and SASEGT. CDR3 loop: CASSAGLENQPQHF. The CDR3 nucleotides read TGTGCCAGCAGTGCGGGTCTGGAAAATCAGCCCCAGCATTTT.

The chain combines TRBV15 with TRBJ1-2; 8 bases are shared with TRBD1. The CDR3 is 14 residues long. The germline V gene encodes CDR1 LNHNV and CDR2 YYDKDF (reference sequence). V lost 3 bases, J lost 5 bases, and 5 bases stayed unmatched. CDR3 coding DNA: TGTGCCACCAGCAGCGGACAGGGACCATATGGCTACACCTTC. It yields the protein CATSSGQGPYGYTF. Combining the CDR3 with reference TRBV15 and TRBJ1-2 gives the whole variable domain DAMVIQNPRYQVTQFGKPVTLSCSQTLNHNVMYWYQQKSSQAPKLLFHYYDKDFNNEADTPDNFQSRRPNTSFCFLDIRSPGLGDTAMYLCATSSGQGPYGYTFGSGTRLTVV.

The chain recombines TRBV7-9 with TRBJ1-2, with D unresolved. This CDR3 is built from 12 residues. Trimming stripped 10 bases from V and 4 bases from J, with 13 bases between. Germline V gene sequence: CDR1 SEHNR, CDR2 FQNEAQ (reference sequence). In DNA form, the CDR3 reads TGTGCCATCGTTATAGGCCCCTATGGCTACACCTTC. This encodes CAIVIGPYGYTF.

The chain uses TRBV7-2 and TRBJ2-7; no definite D call. CDR1 and CDR2 from the germline V gene are SGHTA and FQGNSA. The CDR3 totals 12 residues. Deletions cut 0 bases from V and 2 bases from J, with 2 bases between. The CDR3 coding sequence is TGTGCCAGCAGCTTAGCGCCCTACGAGCAGTACTTC. Its protein is CASSLAPYEQYF.

In DNA form, the CDR3 reads TGTGCCAGCAGCTTAACTGGGGGGTACACTGAAGCTTTCTTT. Translation: CASSLTGGYTEAFF. This chain links TRBV7-8 with TRBJ1-1; the D gene is possibly TRBD1 (5 bases). The CDR3 covers 14 residues. CDR1 is SGHVS, CDR2 FQNEAQ, per germline. V lost 2 bases, J lost 3 bases, and 10 bases lay in between.

The chain is built from TRBV4-1 and TRBJ2-3; no firm D call. The V gene lost 1 base and the J gene lost 1 base, with 12 bases spanning the gap. The CDR3 totals 16 residues. CDR1 and CDR2 from the germline V gene are MGHRA and YSYEKL. CDR3 residues: CASSQGIGSGTDTQYF. For the CDR3, the DNA is TGCGCCAGCAGCCAAGGAATAGGCTCCGGCACAGATACGCAGTATTTT.

This clone has just a few counts. The genes are TRBV7-9 and TRBJ1-2; D uncertain. Germline assignment: CDR1 SEHNR and CDR2 FQNEAQ (reference sequence). V was shortened by 1 base and J by 8 bases, with 8 bases between the two germline ends. There are 12 residues in the CDR3. The CDR3 DNA reads as TGTGCCAGCAGCTTAGGGGCCGAAGGCTACACCTTC. Translation gives CASSLGAEGYTF.